The rows below give T cell receptor beta chains drawn from one sample of a study of metastatic and nonmetastatic thyroid tumors. TCRdb re-processed the PCR reads through MiXCR. This sample has 15,000 or so clones, with 15% to 19% found just once. Specimen: blood. These receptors came from a female donor with papillary thyroid cancer or a benign thyroid nodule (not recorded which). Some clones in this sample may be carry-over from other donors' samples. Both conserved end residues are part of each CDR3. A D gene is named only where the DNA matches it firmly. Expanded clones get a size class; other rows say once, few or many, or leave the size out.

d_call j_call v_call clone_size cdr3_nt cdr3_aa
TRBD2 TRBJ2-7 TRBV6-1 medium-sized TGTGCCAGCAGTTCAGCTAGCGGGACCTACGAGCAGTACTTC CASSSASGTYEQYF
TRBD1 TRBJ2-7 TRBV4-1 many TGCGCCAGCAGCCGAGTGTGGGGCAGGGGGAACGAGCAGTACTTC CASSRVWGRGNEQYF
NA TRBJ2-7 TRBV20-1 NA TGCAGTGCTAGAGATGATGGAGGGGCCCACGAGCAGTACTTC CSARDDGGAHEQYF
TRBD1 TRBJ1-2 TRBV4-1 NA TGCGCCAGCAGCCAAGACAGGGGGTCCTATGGCTACACCTTC CASSQDRGSYGYTF
TRBD2 TRBJ2-7 TRBV7-9 many TGTGCCAGCAGCCCCGGGACTAGCGGGAGTGAGCAGTACTTC CASSPGTSGSEQYF
NA TRBJ1-5 TRBV19 NA TGTGCCAGTAGTTTCACAGGTGGCAATCAGCCCCAGCATTTT CASSFTGGNQPQHF
NA TRBJ1-3 TRBV6-1 NA TGTGCCAGCACCACAGGGCGCGGTTGGCCTGGAAACACCATATATTTT CASTTGRGWPGNTIYF
TRBD2 TRBJ2-3 TRBV20-1 many TGCAGTGTGGCGGGGGGCGCGGGAGGCACAGATACGCAGTATTTT CSVAGGAGGTDTQYF
NA TRBJ1-1 TRBV28 few TGTGCCAGCAGTCCCATAAAGTGGCCAGGCCCCTGGGCTGAAGCTTTCTTT CASSPIKWPGPWAEAFF
NA TRBJ1-5 TRBV20-1 many TGCAGTGCTAGAGCTGGAATATTAAATCAGCCCCAGCATTTT CSARAGILNQPQHF
NA TRBJ1-6 TRBV18 NA TGTGCCAGCTCCCCTGGACAGTTTCCTAATTCACCCCTCCACTTT CASSPGQFPNSPLHF
TRBD2 TRBJ2-7 TRBV13 many TGTGCCAGCAGCCCAGGGAGGGTGGCCGCCGAACAGTACTTC CASSPGRVAAEQYF
TRBD1 TRBJ2-7 TRBV6-2/TRBV6-3 few TGTGCCAGCAGTTACCTTCCGGGACAGGGTACCTACGAGCAGTACTTC CASSYLPGQGTYEQYF
NA TRBJ2-3 TRBV6-1 NA TGTGCCATCAGTCCAAGACTATGCCTAGATACGCAGTATTTT CAISPRLCLDTQYF